Below, 10 T cell receptor beta chains from the same sample are listed, as sequenced in a study of T cells after posttransplantation cyclophosphamide. Here immunoSEQ multiplex PCR was the method, and the copy in TCRdb shows in-frame clones only, minus some. The profile shows 66,000 or so clones, around 93% of them singletons. What was sequenced was PBMCs. The receptors stem from a woman between 25 and 40 years old in good health and a related stem cell transplant donor.

The table lists this clone with a few counts. This chain links TRBV30 with TRBJ1-6; D call uncertain. Per germline, CDR1 GTSNPN and CDR2 SVGIG (reference sequence). Trimming removed 2 bases from V and 4 bases from J, with 18 bases in between. The CDR3 runs 17 residues. The CDR3 loop is CAWSPGGGIDYNSPLHF. The DNA of the CDR3 is TGTGCCTGGAGTCCTGGAGGAGGGATTGATTATAATTCACCCCTCCACTTT. Full variable domain (missing parts from reference TRBV30 and TRBJ1-6): SQTIHQWPATLVQPVGSPLSLECTVEGTSNPNLYWYRQAAGRGLQLLFYSVGIGQISSEVPQNLSASRPQDRQFILSSKKLLLSDSGFYLCAWSPGGGIDYNSPLHFGNGTRLTVT.

This chain connects TRBV11-2 to TRBJ2-1; tentatively, D is TRBD2 (5 bases). Trimming pared 5 bases from V and 0 bases from J, leaving 14 bases between. CDR1 is SGHAT and CDR2 is FQNNGV in the germline V gene. This CDR3 has 16 amino acids. The CDR3, as DNA: TGTGCCAGCAGCCCAGGACTTTTAAGCTCCTACAATGAGCAGTTCTTC. Residues: CASSPGLLSSYNEQFF. The full variable domain, its missing parts supplied by reference TRBV11-2 and TRBJ2-1, is EAGVAQSPRYKIIEKRQSVAFWCNPISGHATLYWYQQILGQGPKLLIQFQNNGVVDDSQLPKDRFSAERLKGVDSTLKIQPAKLEDSAVYLCASSPGLLSSYNEQFFGPGTRLTVL.

In DNA form, the CDR3 reads TGTGCCAGCGGCCCCTTACAGGGTTATAGGGGCTACACCTTC. Translating gives CASGPLQGYRGYTF. V is TRBV28 and J is TRBJ1-2, with a weak D call TRBD1 (6 bases). V lost 8 bases, J lost 8 bases, and 21 bases lay in between. Germline V gene lookup returns CDR1 MDHEN and CDR2 SYDVKM. The CDR3 is made up of 14 amino acids.

This chain uses TRBV7-7 with TRBJ2-1; 8 bases align to TRBD2. CDR1 is SSHAT, CDR2 FNYEAQ, per germline (reference sequence). The CDR3 contains 14 residues. The junction had 5 bases not matched to a gene; V was cut back by 1 base and J by 9 bases. This CDR3 is CASSLGGSGAEQFF. The CDR3 DNA reads TGTGCCAGCAGCTTAGGGGGTAGCGGGGCTGAGCAGTTCTTC.

The chain couples TRBV4-3 to TRBJ1-2, with TRBD1 matching over 7 bases. Per the germline V gene, CDR1 is LGHNA and CDR2 is YSLEER. The CDR3 has 15 amino acids. Unmatched junction bases numbered 2, after V lost 0 bases and J lost 1 base. The CDR3: CASSQDNRGNYGYTF. CDR3 sequence (DNA): TGCGCCAGCAGCCAAGACAACAGGGGTAACTATGGCTACACCTTC.

This clone was recorded a few times. This sequence joins TRBV5-1 and TRBJ2-3; D ambiguous. CDR1 is SGHRS and CDR2 is YFSETQ in the germline V gene. This CDR3 is built from 14 residues. V was trimmed by 1 base and J by 0 bases, leaving 6 bases between them. CDR3 in DNA: TGCGCCAGCAGCTTGAGCCAGAGCACAGATACGCAGTATTTT. Protein sequence: CASSLSQSTDTQYF. Together with reference TRBV5-1 and TRBJ2-3, the CDR3 gives the full variable domain: KAGVTQTPRYLIKTRGQQVTLSCSPISGHRSVSWYQQTPGQGLQFLFEYFSETQRNKGNFPGRFSGRQFSNSRSEMNVSTLELGDSALYLCASSLSQSTDTQYFGPGTRLTVL.

This chain uses TRBV6-5 with TRBJ1-5, with D unclear. Trimming took 8 bases from V and 7 from J, leaving 18 bases between them. This CDR3 is built from 14 residues. From germline, CDR1 is MNHEY and CDR2 SVGAGI. The CDR3 here is CASSYRRVGQPQHF. Here the CDR3 DNA reads TGTGCCAGCTCCTACCGGAGGGTGGGACAGCCCCAGCATTTT.

Here the CDR3 DNA reads TGTGCCAGCAGTACTGACAGGGGCCTCGGCTATGGCTACACCTTC. Amino acids: CASSTDRGLGYGYTF. V and J are TRBV2 and TRBJ1-2; 8 bases agree with TRBD1. Trimming at V came to 5 bases and at J to 4 bases, leaving 9 bases not matched to a gene. This CDR3 is built from 15 residues. Germline values: CDR1 SNHLY, CDR2 FYNNEI.

This rearrangement joins TRBV19 to TRBJ1-1; D may be TRBD1 (5 bases). The germline V gene encodes CDR1 LNHDA and CDR2 SQIVND (reference sequence). V was trimmed by 6 bases and J by 7 bases, leaving 21 bases between them. The length of the CDR3 is 15 residues. The CDR3 nucleotides are TGTGCCAGTAGCACCCTGGGACGGGGGATCGGTGAAGCTTTCTTT. It is translated as CASSTLGRGIGEAFF. Drawing the rest from reference TRBV19 and TRBJ1-1, the complete variable domain is DGGITQSPKYLFRKEGQNVTLSCEQNLNHDAMYWYRQDPGQGLRLIYYSQIVNDFQKGDIAEGYSVSREKKESFPLTVTSAQKNPTAFYLCASSTLGRGIGEAFFGQGTRLTVV.

The chain employs TRBV13 and TRBJ2-7, with TRBD2 matching 13 bases. V lost 6 bases to trimming and J lost 4 bases; unmatched junction nucleotides: 6. The germline V gene has CDR1 PRHDT and CDR2 FYEKMQ (reference sequence). The CDR3 has 15 residues. The CDR3 DNA reads as TGTGCCAGCAGTCGGACTAGCGGGGGAGAGTACGAGCAGTACTTC. Its translation: CASSRTSGGEYEQYF. The variable domain in full, completed from reference TRBV13 and TRBJ2-7, reads AAGVIQSPRHLIKEKRETATLKCYPIPRHDTVYWYQQGPGQDPQFLISFYEKMQSDKGSIPDRFSAQQFSDYHSELNMSSLELGDSALYFCASSRTSGGEYEQYFGPGTRLTVT.